A single sample is the source of the 15 T cell receptor beta chains below, sequenced in a study of T cells in severe cutaneous drug reactions. The donors had carbamazepine-induced Stevens-Johnson syndrome or toxic epidermal necrolysis. Libraries were made by iRepertoire multiplex PCR with TCR subtype-specific primers for bulk and single-cell sequencing. With the multiplex PCR reads reprocessed, TCRdb shows one record per CDR3 protein and no DNA. Recorded for this sample: about 21,000 distinct CDR3 sequences. The specimen was PBMCs. The receptors were gathered from a human donor with toxic epidermal necrolysis, a severe cutaneous drug reaction.

The V and J genes are TRBV29-1 and TRBJ1-2; lacking DNA, the TRBD1 call made by TCRdb goes unchecked. This CDR3 has 12 residues. The germline V gene has CDR1 SQVTM and CDR2 ANQGSEA. CDR3 protein: CSPSGQRYGYTF.

This chain joins TRBV20-1 and TRBJ2-7; TCRdb proposes TRBD1, but this gene call is untestable without DNA. Germline lookup yields CDR1 DFQATT and CDR2 SNEGSKA (reference sequence). CDR3 size: 14 residues. The CDR3 protein is CSAIGTLRTNEQYF.

The V gene is TRBV6-1, the J gene TRBJ2-6; TCRdb's D gene call, TRBD2, goes unchecked for lack of DNA. Germline CDR1 reads MNHNS; CDR2 reads SASEGT. The CDR3 is 16 amino acids. The CDR3 region is CASRLMGGFGANVLTF.

This sequence joins TRBV19 and TRBJ2-1; there is no DNA to check the TCRdb D call of TRBD2. The CDR3 is 15 residues long. Germline values: CDR1 LNHDA, CDR2 SQIVND (reference sequence). The chain's CDR3 is CASSIKREIYNEQFF.

The chain carries TRBV27 and TRBJ2-1. This CDR3 has 13 amino acids. Germline lookup yields CDR1 MNHEY and CDR2 SMNVEV (reference sequence). The CDR3 loop is CASSQSFYNEQFF.

This clonotype ranks as medium-sized (0.01 to 0.1%) in terms of frequency. The chain has TRBV2 and TRBJ2-7; TCRdb's D call of TRBD1 is untestable without DNA. CDR3 size: 14 residues. CDR1 is SNHLY and CDR2 is FYNNEI in the germline V gene. This CDR3 reads CASSFGTGLYEQYF.

V and J are TRBV6-5 and TRBJ2-7; TCRdb selects TRBD2, and the lack of DNA leaves this call unchecked. Germline CDR1 reads MNHEY; CDR2 reads SVGAGI. The CDR3 is 13 residues long. CDR3 in amino acids: CASGVRATYEQYF.

The chain has TRBV11-2 and TRBJ2-1. Germline CDR1 is SGHAT and CDR2 is FQNNGV. The CDR3 is 11 residues long. The CDR3: CASSNGNEQFF. The whole variable domain, remainder taken from reference TRBV11-2 and TRBJ2-1, is EAGVAQSPRYKIIEKRQSVAFWCNPISGHATLYWYQQILGQGPKLLIQFQNNGVVDDSQLPKDRFSAERLKGVDSTLKIQPAKLEDSAVYLCASSNGNEQFFGPGTRLTVL.

The chain combines TRBV7-9 with TRBJ1-2; TCRdb's assignment of TRBD1 cannot be checked, as there is no DNA. The CDR3 has 13 residues. Germline V gene sequence: CDR1 SEHNR, CDR2 FQNEAQ (reference sequence). Here the CDR3 reads CASSVAPMEGYTF. Looking up the rest from reference TRBV7-9 and TRBJ1-2 gives the full variable domain: DTGVSQNPRHKITKRGQNVTFRCDPISEHNRLYWYRQTLGQGPEFLTYFQNEAQLEKSRLLSDRFSAERPKGSFSTLEIQRTEQGDSAMYLCASSVAPMEGYTFGSGTRLTVV.

The chain couples TRBV7-2 to TRBJ1-2; TCRdb outputs TRBD1, but without DNA this stays unchecked. The CDR3 is made up of 14 amino acids. Germline loops: CDR1 SGHTA, CDR2 FQGNSA. CDR3 sequence: CASSLGGANYGYTF.

The rearrangement joins TRBV20-1 to TRBJ2-3. The CDR3 has 13 residues. The germline V gene has CDR1 DFQATT and CDR2 SNEGSKA (reference sequence). This chain's CDR3 is CSAREDLTDTQYF.

The V gene is TRBV4-2, the J gene TRBJ2-3; TCRdb designates TRBD2, a call that cannot be tested without DNA. Per germline, CDR1 LGHNA and CDR2 YNFKEQ. The length of the CDR3 is 16 residues. This CDR3 is CASSQARTSDTDTQYF.

CDR3 sequence: CASSKNWRGSTDTQYF. This sequence joins TRBV4-3 and TRBJ2-3; TCRdb's D call of TRBD2 is untestable without DNA. The CDR3 extends over 16 amino acids. Germline V gives CDR1 LGHNA, CDR2 YSLEER.

This clonotype is identified as medium-sized (0.01 to 0.1%) from frequency. The chain recombines TRBV7-6 with TRBJ2-7. This CDR3 comprises 15 residues. Germline CDR1 reads SGHVS; CDR2 reads FNYEAQ. The CDR3: CASSLDRLPAYEQYF.

The chain uses TRBV20-1 and TRBJ1-1. This CDR3 region has 11 residues. In germline, CDR1 is DFQATT, CDR2 SNEGSKA (reference sequence). CDR3 sequence reads: CSAYGYTEAFF.